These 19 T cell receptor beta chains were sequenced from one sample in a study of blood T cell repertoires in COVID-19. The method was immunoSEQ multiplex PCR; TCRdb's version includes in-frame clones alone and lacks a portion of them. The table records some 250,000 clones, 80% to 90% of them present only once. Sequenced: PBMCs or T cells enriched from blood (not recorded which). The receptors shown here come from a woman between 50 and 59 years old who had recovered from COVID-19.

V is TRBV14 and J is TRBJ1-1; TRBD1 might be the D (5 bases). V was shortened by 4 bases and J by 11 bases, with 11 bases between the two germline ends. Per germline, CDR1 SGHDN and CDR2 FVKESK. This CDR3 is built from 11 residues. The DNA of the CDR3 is TGTGCCAGCAGCCTGGGGCCTCGTGCTTTCTTT. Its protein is CASSLGPRAFF.

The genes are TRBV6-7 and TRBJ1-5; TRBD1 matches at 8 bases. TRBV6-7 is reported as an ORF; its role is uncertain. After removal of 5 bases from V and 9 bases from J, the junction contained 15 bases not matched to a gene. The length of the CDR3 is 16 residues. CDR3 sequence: CASSPIGTGLNGPQHF. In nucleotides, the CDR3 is TGTGCCAGCAGTCCCATTGGGACAGGCCTCAATGGGCCCCAGCATTTT.

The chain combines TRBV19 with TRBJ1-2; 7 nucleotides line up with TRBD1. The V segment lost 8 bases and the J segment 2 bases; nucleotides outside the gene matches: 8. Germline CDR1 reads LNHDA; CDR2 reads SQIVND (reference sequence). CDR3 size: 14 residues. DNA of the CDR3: TGTGCCAGTGCTACAGGGGTGATAAACTATGGCTACACCTTC. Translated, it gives CASATGVINYGYTF.

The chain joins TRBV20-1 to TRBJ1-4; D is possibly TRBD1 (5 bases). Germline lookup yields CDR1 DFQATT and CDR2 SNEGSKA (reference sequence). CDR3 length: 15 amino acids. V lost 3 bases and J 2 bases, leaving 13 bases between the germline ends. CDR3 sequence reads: CSASFAGRTNEKLFF. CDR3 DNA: TGCAGTGCTAGTTTTGCAGGGAGGACTAATGAAAAACTGTTTTTT.

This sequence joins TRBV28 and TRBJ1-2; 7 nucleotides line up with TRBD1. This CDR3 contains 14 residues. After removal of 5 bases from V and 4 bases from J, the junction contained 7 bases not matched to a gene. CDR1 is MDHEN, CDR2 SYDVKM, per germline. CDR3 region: CASSRQGSTYGYTF. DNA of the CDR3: TGTGCCAGCAGTCGACAGGGATCTACCTATGGCTACACCTTC.

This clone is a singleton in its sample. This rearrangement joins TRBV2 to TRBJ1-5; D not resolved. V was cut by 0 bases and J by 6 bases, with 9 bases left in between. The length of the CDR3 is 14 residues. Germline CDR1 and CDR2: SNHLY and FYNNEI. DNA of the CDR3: TGTGCCAGCAGTGAAGCCACCTCGAGTCAGCCCCAGCATTTT. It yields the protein CASSEATSSQPQHF.

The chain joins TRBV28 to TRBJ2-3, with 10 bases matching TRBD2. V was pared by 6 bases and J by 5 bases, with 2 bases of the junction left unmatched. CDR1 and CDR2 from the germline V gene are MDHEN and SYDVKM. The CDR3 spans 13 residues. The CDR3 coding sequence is TGTGCCAGCAGGAGGACTAGCGGAGATACGCAGTATTTT. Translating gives CASRRTSGDTQYF.

The CDR3 region is CASSLVLGQGENEQFF. The CDR3 bases are TGCGCCAGCAGCTTGGTGTTGGGACAGGGGGAAAATGAGCAGTTCTTC. The chain employs TRBV5-1 and TRBJ2-1; 11 nucleotides match TRBD1. V gave up 0 bases and J gave up 7 bases; unmatched junction bases: 6. The CDR3 spans 16 residues. The germline V gene has CDR1 SGHRS and CDR2 YFSETQ.

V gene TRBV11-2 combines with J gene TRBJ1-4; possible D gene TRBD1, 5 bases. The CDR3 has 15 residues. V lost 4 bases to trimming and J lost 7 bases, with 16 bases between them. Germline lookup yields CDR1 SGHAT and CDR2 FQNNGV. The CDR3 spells CASSSHLRGSEKLFF. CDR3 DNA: TGTGCCAGCAGCTCTCATCTGCGGGGGTCTGAAAAACTGTTTTTT.

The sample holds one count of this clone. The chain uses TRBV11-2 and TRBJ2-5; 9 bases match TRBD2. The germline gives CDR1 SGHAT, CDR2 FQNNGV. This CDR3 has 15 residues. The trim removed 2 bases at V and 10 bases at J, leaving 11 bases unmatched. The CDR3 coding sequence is TGTGCCAGCAGCTTAAGATTAGCGGGAGTAAGGAGCCAGTACTTC. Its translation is CASSLRLAGVRSQYF.

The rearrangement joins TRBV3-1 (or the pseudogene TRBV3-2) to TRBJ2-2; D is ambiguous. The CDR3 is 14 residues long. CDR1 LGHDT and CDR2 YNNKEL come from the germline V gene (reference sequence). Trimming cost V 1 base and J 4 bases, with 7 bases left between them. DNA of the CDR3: TGTGCCAGCAGCCAAGCGGTCCTCACCGGGGAGCTGTTTTTT. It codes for CASSQAVLTGELFF.

The CDR3 sequence: CAWSGTGGYGYTF. The CDR3 coding sequence is TGTGCCTGGAGCGGGACAGGGGGCTATGGCTACACCTTC. The J gene is TRBJ1-2, the V gene TRBV30; TRBD1 matches at 11 bases. CDR1 is GTSNPN and CDR2 is SVGIG in the germline V gene (reference sequence). V lost 3 bases to trimming and J lost 4 bases; unmatched junction nucleotides: 1. The CDR3 is 13 amino acids.

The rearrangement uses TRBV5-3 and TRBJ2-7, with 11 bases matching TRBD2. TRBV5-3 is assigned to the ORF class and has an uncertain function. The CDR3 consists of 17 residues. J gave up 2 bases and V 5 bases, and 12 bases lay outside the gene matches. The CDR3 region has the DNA TGTGCCAGAAGTCTTGGTAGCGGGAGGGGTCCCACCTACGAGCAGTACTTC. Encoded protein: CARSLGSGRGPTYEQYF.

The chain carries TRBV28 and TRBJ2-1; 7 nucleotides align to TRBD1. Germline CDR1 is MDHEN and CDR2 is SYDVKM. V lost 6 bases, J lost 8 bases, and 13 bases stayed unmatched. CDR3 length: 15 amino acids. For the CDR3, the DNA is TGTGCCAGCAGACCCGACAGGGAAGGGGAAGATGAGCAGTTCTTC. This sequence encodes CASRPDREGEDEQFF.

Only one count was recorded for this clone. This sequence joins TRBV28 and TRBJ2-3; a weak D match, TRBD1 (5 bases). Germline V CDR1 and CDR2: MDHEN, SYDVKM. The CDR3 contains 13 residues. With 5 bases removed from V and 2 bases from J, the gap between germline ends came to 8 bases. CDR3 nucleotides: TGTGCCAGCAGTGGACATTTCACAGATACGCAGTATTTT. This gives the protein CASSGHFTDTQYF.

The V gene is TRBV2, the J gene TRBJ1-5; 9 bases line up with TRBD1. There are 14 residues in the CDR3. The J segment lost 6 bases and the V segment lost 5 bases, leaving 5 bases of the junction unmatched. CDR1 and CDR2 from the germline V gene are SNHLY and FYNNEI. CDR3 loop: CASSPTGGSQPQHF. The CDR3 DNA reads TGTGCCAGCAGTCCAACAGGGGGCAGTCAGCCCCAGCATTTT.

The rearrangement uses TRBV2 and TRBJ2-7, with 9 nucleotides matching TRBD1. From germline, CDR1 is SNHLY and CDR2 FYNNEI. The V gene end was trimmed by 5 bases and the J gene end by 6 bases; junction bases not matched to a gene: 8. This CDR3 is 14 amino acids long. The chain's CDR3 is CASSTPDRGREQYF. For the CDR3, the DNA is TGTGCCAGCAGTACTCCGGACAGGGGCCGCGAGCAGTACTTC.

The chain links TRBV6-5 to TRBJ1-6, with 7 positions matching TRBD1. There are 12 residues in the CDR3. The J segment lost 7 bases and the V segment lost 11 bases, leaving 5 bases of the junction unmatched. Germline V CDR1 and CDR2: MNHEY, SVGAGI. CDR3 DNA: TGTGCCGGGAGGACAGGAAATTCACCCCTCCACTTT. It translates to CAGRTGNSPLHF.

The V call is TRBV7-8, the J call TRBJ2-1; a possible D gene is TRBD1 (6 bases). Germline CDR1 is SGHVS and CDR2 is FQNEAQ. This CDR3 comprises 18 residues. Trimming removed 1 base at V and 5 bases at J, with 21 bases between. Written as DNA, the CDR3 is TGTGCCAGCAGCTTAGGGGCTAGCTCAATGGGGGCGAACAATGAGCAGTTCTTC. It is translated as CASSLGASSMGANNEQFF.